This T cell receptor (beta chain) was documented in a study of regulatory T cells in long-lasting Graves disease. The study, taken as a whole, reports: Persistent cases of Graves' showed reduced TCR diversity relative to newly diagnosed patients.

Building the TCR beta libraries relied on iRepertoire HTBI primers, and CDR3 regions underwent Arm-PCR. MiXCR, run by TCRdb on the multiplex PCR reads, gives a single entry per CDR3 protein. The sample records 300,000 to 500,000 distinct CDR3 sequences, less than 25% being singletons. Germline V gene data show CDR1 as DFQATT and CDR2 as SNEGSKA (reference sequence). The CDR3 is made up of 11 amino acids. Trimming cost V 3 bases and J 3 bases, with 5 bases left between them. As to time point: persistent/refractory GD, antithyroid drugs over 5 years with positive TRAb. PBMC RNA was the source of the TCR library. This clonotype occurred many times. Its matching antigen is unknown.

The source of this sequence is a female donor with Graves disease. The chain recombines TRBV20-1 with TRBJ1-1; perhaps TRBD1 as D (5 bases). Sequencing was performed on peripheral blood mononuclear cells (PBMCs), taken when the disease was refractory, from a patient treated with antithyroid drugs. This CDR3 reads CSARGDTEAFF. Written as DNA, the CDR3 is TGCAGTGCTAGGGGGGACACTGAAGCTTTCTTT.